The next 19 T cell receptor beta chains were all read from a single sample in a study of fetal regulatory T cell absence and autoimmunity. Method: immunoSEQ multiplex PCR; TCRdb's copy keeps in-frame clones and lacks some. This repertoire shows around 100,000 clones, about three quarters found once; its top ten account for roughly 2%. Sample: pancreas tissue. The origin of the receptors is a male donor with IPEX syndrome.

The rearrangement uses TRBV10-1 and TRBJ2-1; D is uncertain. The CDR3 is 13 amino acids. Trimming pared 10 bases from V and 1 base from J, leaving 11 bases between. CDR1 is WNHNN and CDR2 is SYGVQD in the germline V gene (reference sequence). CDR3 region: CATLDGSYNEQFF. The CDR3 DNA reads as TGCGCCACTTTGGACGGTTCCTACAATGAGCAGTTCTTC.

The chain is built from TRBV9 and TRBJ2-3; D is possibly TRBD2 (6 bases). The CDR3 contains 14 residues. The V and J ends lost 0 bases and 3 bases respectively, with 8 bases between them. Germline CDR1 reads SGDLS; CDR2 reads YYNGEE. This CDR3 reads CASSVGSGTDTQYF. CDR3 in DNA: TGTGCCAGCAGCGTAGGTAGCGGTACAGATACGCAGTATTTT.

The chain uses TRBV6-1 and TRBJ1-1; D is uncertain. Trimming left V 7 bases short and J 8 bases short, with 14 bases between. Germline CDR1 reads MNHNS; CDR2 reads SASEGT. The CDR3 has 12 residues. CDR3 loop: CASNSPPGEAFF. The CDR3 bases are TGTGCCAGCAACTCCCCTCCGGGAGAAGCTTTCTTT.

This clone was recorded a few times. The V gene is TRBV6-9, the J gene TRBJ1-1; TRBD1 is a possible D gene (5 bases). The germline CDR1 and CDR2 sequences are MNHGY and SVAAGI. There are 15 residues in the CDR3. Trimming stripped 5 bases from V and 0 bases from J, with 13 bases between. The CDR3 protein is CASSNRQPLNTEAFF. In DNA form, the CDR3 reads TGTGCCAGCAGTAACCGACAGCCACTGAACACTGAAGCTTTCTTT.

The chain joins TRBV30 to TRBJ1-4; D remains ambiguous. This CDR3 has 14 amino acids. The V and J ends lost 2 bases and 3 bases respectively, with 10 bases between them. Germline CDR1 and CDR2: GTSNPN and SVGIG (reference sequence). In DNA form, the CDR3 reads TGTGCCTGGAGTCGCTTAGTTTCTAATGAAAAACTGTTTTTT. This translates into CAWSRLVSNEKLFF.

The J gene is TRBJ1-1, the V gene TRBV5-1; 8 bases are shared with TRBD1. The germline gives CDR1 SGHRS, CDR2 YFSETQ. The CDR3 is 12 residues long. V was pared by 5 bases and J by 3 bases, with 0 bases of the junction left unmatched. The CDR3 spells CASRDRDTEAFF. The CDR3 DNA reads as TGCGCCAGCAGGGACAGGGACACTGAAGCTTTCTTT.

The chain recombines TRBV4-1 with TRBJ2-3, with 8 bases aligning to TRBD2. The CDR3 loop spans 17 amino acids. V shed 0 bases and J 0 bases; nucleotides not matched to a gene: 5. Germline V CDR1 and CDR2: MGHRA, YSYEKL. CDR3 protein: CASSQDLASGSTDTQYF. The DNA of the CDR3 is TGCGCCAGCAGCCAAGATCTGGCTAGCGGGAGCACAGATACGCAGTATTTT.

The gene calls are TRBV25-1 and TRBJ2-3, with TRBD2 matching over 13 bases. The junction had 4 bases not matched to a gene; V was cut back by 9 bases and J by 4 bases. Germline assignment: CDR1 MGHDK and CDR2 SYGVNS. CDR3 size: 14 residues. The CDR3 DNA reads as TGTGCCAGTGGCGGACTAGCGGGAGCAGATACGCAGTATTTT. Encoded protein: CASGGLAGADTQYF.

This sequence joins TRBV19 and TRBJ1-1; D remains unclear. Germline V gene data show CDR1 as LNHDA and CDR2 as SQIVND (reference sequence). Trimming removed 7 bases at V and 0 bases at J, with 15 bases between. This CDR3 contains 15 residues. CDR3: CASKSPGILNTEAFF. CDR3 in DNA: TGTGCCAGTAAATCCCCTGGTATCCTGAACACTGAAGCTTTCTTT.

CDR3 sequence reads: CASSQGERQRQETQYF. CDR3 sequence (DNA): TGCGCCAGCAGCCAAGGAGAGAGACAGAGACAAGAGACCCAGTACTTC. The chain joins TRBV4-1 to TRBJ2-5; D perhaps matches TRBD1 (5 bases). The CDR3 is made up of 16 amino acids. The germline V and J ends were trimmed by 1 base and 2 bases, with 14 bases remaining between them. CDR1 is MGHRA and CDR2 is YSYEKL in the germline V gene.

The rearrangement joins TRBV7-9 to TRBJ1-2; possible D gene TRBD1, 5 bases. The germline V and J ends were trimmed by 6 bases and 0 bases, with 20 bases remaining between them. CDR1 is SEHNR and CDR2 is FQNEAQ in the germline V gene (reference sequence). The CDR3 is 17 residues long. The CDR3, as DNA: TGTGCCAGCAGTGGGCCGTCAAGGGGTCCAGCTAACTATGGCTACACCTTC. Translated: CASSGPSRGPANYGYTF.

The chain joins TRBV5-4 to TRBJ2-5; TRBD2 matches at 12 bases. In germline, CDR1 is SGHNT, CDR2 YYREEE (reference sequence). The CDR3 covers 15 residues. V shed 4 bases, J shed 7 bases, and the junction held 8 bases outside the gene matches. In DNA form, the CDR3 reads TGTGCCAGCAGCCCTGGGACTAGCGGGTCAGGGACCCAGTACTTC. Its translation is CASSPGTSGSGTQYF.

The gene calls are TRBV25-1 and TRBJ2-1; D might be TRBD2 (6 bases). CDR3 length: 13 amino acids. Germline values: CDR1 MGHDK, CDR2 SYGVNS. V lost 5 bases and J 6 bases, leaving 11 bases between the germline ends. The CDR3 reads CASSIHGGNEQFF. As DNA, the CDR3 is TGTGCCAGCAGTATTCACGGGGGCAATGAGCAGTTCTTC.

The rearrangement uses TRBV4-1 and TRBJ1-1; TRBD1 is a possible D gene (5 bases). The ends were cut back, 8 bases at V and 4 bases at J, with 14 bases in the middle. Germline-derived CDR1 and CDR2 are MGHRA and YSYEKL. This CDR3 comprises 13 residues. The CDR3 spells CASWGEEVTEAFF. The CDR3 DNA is TGCGCCAGCTGGGGGGAAGAAGTCACTGAAGCTTTCTTT.

The gene calls are TRBV7-8 and TRBJ2-3, with 12 positions matching TRBD2. CDR1 is SGHVS, CDR2 FQNEAQ, per germline. V lost 4 bases to trimming and J lost 6 bases; unmatched junction nucleotides: 20. CDR3 size: 20 residues. CDR3 in amino acids: CASSSRTQDRTSGNVDTQYF. Written as DNA, the CDR3 is TGTGCCAGCAGCTCCCGAACACAAGACAGGACTAGCGGGAATGTCGATACGCAGTATTTT.

The CDR3 loop is CASSYEGSPSYEQYF. The CDR3 nucleotides are TGTGCCAGCAGTTACGAGGGGTCCCCGTCCTACGAGCAGTACTTC. The rearrangement joins TRBV6-6 to TRBJ2-7; D is tentatively TRBD1 or TRBD2 (5 bases each). The germline CDR1 and CDR2 sequences are MNHNY and SVGAGI (reference sequence). The CDR3 has 15 amino acids. V dropped 2 bases and J dropped 1 base, with 12 bases sitting between them.

This clone has more than one count but fewer than ten. The chain joins TRBV5-1 to TRBJ1-2; D might be TRBD1 (6 bases). The CDR3 spans 12 residues. The V gene's germline CDR1 is SGHRS and CDR2 YFSETQ. V was pared by 7 bases and J by 6 bases, with 13 bases between. The CDR3 loop reads CASRRGEHGYTF. The CDR3 DNA sequence: TGCGCCAGCCGTAGGGGGGAACATGGCTACACCTTC.

This rearrangement joins TRBV6-1 to TRBJ2-1, with D unclear. V was clipped by 2 bases and J by 7 bases, with 15 bases between them. The CDR3 has 15 amino acids. Germline V gene data show CDR1 as MNHNS and CDR2 as SASEGT. As DNA, the CDR3 is TGTGCCAGCAGTGAAATCTCCAGAAACCGGAATGAGCAGTTCTTC. Translated, it gives CASSEISRNRNEQFF.

This chain links TRBV28 with TRBJ1-4, with 11 bases that match TRBD1. The CDR3 is 17 residues long. The V gene's germline CDR1 is MDHEN and CDR2 SYDVKM. V shed 9 bases and J 4 bases; nucleotides not matched to a gene: 13. In DNA form, the CDR3 reads TGTGCCAGTCAAACCCGTGGACAGGGGGCGTTTAATGAAAAACTGTTTTTT. This gives the protein CASQTRGQGAFNEKLFF.